Below, 7 T cell receptor beta chains from the same sample are listed, as sequenced in a study of early T cells in non-severe SARS-CoV-2 infection (dated by TCRdb to the early 2020s). Libraries were built with 5' RACE. Instrument used: NextSeq 500. TCRdb itself trimmed the public reads at Q25 with fastp, ran MiXCR and retained productive beta chains. CDR3 protein duplicates are merged, each entry listing the most common genes and DNA. The sample contains fewer than 120,000 distinct CDR3 sequences, roughly 12% of them found a single time. In total, the top ten clones hold approximately 4% of the sample. This sample comprised whole blood, obtained at baseline. The receptors here all came from an adult who was a healthcare worker with PCR-confirmed SARS-CoV-2 infection or an uninfected control (not recorded which).

This clonotype was seen a few times. This chain joins TRBV11-1 and TRBJ2-3, with 11 positions matching TRBD2. The germline V gene encodes CDR1 SGHAT and CDR2 FQDESV (reference sequence). J was trimmed by 0 bases and V by 5 bases; bases with no gene match: 4. This CDR3 is built from 16 residues. The CDR3 loop is CASSPGLAASTDTQYF. The CDR3 DNA is TGTGCCAGCAGCCCGGGACTAGCGGCTAGCACAGATACGCAGTATTTT.

This clonotype came up a few times. This chain connects TRBV10-3 to TRBJ1-5, with D maybe TRBD1 (5 bases). Trimming shortened V by 10 bases and J by 1 base, and 14 bases separated the two germline ends. The germline CDR1 and CDR2 sequences are ENHRY and SYGVKD. This CDR3 is 14 amino acids long. The CDR3 DNA follows: TGTGCCACCGCCCCGGGGGAAAGCAATCAGCCCCAGCATTTT. Residues: CATAPGESNQPQHF.

The rearrangement joins TRBV29-1 to TRBJ2-6; D is possibly TRBD2 (5 bases). The CDR3 contains 13 residues. Deletions cut 3 bases from V and 4 bases from J, with 7 bases between. In germline, CDR1 is SQVTM, CDR2 ANQGSEA. In DNA form, the CDR3 reads TGCAGCGTTGAGGAGGAGGGGGCCAACGTCCTGACTTTC. It is translated as CSVEEEGANVLTF.

This clonotype showed up just a few times. The chain combines TRBV7-9 with TRBJ1-2, with 9 positions matching TRBD1. CDR1 is SEHNR and CDR2 is FQNEAQ in the germline V gene (reference sequence). This CDR3 spans 15 amino acids. J gave up 1 base and V 8 bases, and 8 bases lay outside the gene matches. This CDR3 is CASAERTGVNYGYTF. CDR3 nucleotides: TGTGCCAGCGCTGAGCGGACAGGGGTTAACTATGGCTACACCTTC.

In its sample, this clonotype was seen a few times. The chain recombines TRBV5-6 with TRBJ2-7; D may be TRBD2 (5 bases). Germline lookup yields CDR1 SGHDT and CDR2 YYEEEE. The length of the CDR3 is 16 residues. V lost 4 bases to trimming and J lost 2 bases, with 19 bases between them. The CDR3 bases are TGTGCCAGCAGCCCTCCGAGAGGGCGTACGACCTACGAGCAGTACTTC. Its protein product is CASSPPRGRTTYEQYF. The full variable domain, rest sourced from reference TRBV5-6 and TRBJ2-7, is DAGVTQSPTHLIKTRGQQVTLRCSPKSGHDTVSWYQQALGQGPQFIFQYYEEEERQRGNFPDRFSGHQFPNYSSELNVNALLLGDSALYLCASSPPRGRTTYEQYFGPGTRLTVT.

This clonotype was counted a few times. This chain uses TRBV7-2 with TRBJ2-1; no clear D gene. The CDR3 has 15 residues. Between the trimmed V and J ends, which lost 3 bases and 2 bases, there was a span of 11 bases. CDR1 SGHTA and CDR2 FQGNSA come from the germline V gene. The CDR3 region is CASSFASGTYNEQFF. Here the CDR3 DNA reads TGTGCCAGCAGCTTTGCGTCAGGAACCTACAATGAGCAGTTCTTC.

CDR3 region: CASSPQAGQETQYF. CDR3 in DNA: TGTGCCAGCAGCCCACAAGCGGGGCAAGAGACCCAGTACTTC. The rearrangement joins TRBV12-3 or TRBV12-4 to TRBJ2-5, with 7 bases aligning to TRBD2. This CDR3 comprises 14 residues. Trimming cost V 6 bases and J 2 bases; bases outside gene matches: 6.